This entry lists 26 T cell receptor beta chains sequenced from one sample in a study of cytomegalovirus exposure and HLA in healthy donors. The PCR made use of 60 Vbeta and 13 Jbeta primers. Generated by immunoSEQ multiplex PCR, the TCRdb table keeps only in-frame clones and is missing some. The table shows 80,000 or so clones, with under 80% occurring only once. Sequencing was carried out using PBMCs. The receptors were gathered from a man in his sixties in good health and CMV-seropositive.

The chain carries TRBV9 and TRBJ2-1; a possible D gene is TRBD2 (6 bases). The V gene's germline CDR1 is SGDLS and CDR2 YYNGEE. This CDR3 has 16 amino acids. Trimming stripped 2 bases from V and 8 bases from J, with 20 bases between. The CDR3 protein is CASSVAEGGPWYEQFF. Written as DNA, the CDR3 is TGTGCCAGCAGCGTGGCGGAGGGAGGCCCTTGGTATGAGCAGTTCTTC.

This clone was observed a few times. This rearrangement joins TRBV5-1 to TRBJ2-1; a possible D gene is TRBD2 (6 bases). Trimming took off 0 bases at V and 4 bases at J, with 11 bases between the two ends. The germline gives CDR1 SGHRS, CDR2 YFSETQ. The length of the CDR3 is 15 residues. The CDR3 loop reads CASSLALAEYNEQFF. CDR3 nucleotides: TGCGCCAGCAGCTTGGCCTTAGCGGAGTACAATGAGCAGTTCTTC. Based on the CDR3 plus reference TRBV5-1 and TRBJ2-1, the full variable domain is KAGVTQTPRYLIKTRGQQVTLSCSPISGHRSVSWYQQTPGQGLQFLFEYFSETQRNKGNFPGRFSGRQFSNSRSEMNVSTLELGDSALYLCASSLALAEYNEQFFGPGTRLTVL.

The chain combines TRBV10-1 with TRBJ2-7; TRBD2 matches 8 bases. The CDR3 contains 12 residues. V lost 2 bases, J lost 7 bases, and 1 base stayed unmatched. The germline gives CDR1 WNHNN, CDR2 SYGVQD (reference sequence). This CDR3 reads CASSEGGGEQYF. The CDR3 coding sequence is TGCGCCAGCAGTGAGGGCGGGGGGGAGCAGTACTTC.

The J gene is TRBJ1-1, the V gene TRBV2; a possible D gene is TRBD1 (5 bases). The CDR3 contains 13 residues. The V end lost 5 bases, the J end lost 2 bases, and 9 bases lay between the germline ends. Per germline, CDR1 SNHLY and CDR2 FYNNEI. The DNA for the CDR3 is TGTGCCAGCAGTTTCGACAGAAACACTGAAGCTTTCTTT. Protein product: CASSFDRNTEAFF. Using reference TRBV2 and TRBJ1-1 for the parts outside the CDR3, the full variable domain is EPEVTQTPSHQVTQMGQEVILRCVPISNHLYFYWYRQILGQKVEFLVSFYNNEISEKSEIFDDQFSVERPDGSNFTLKIRSTKLEDSAMYFCASSFDRNTEAFFGQGTRLTVV.

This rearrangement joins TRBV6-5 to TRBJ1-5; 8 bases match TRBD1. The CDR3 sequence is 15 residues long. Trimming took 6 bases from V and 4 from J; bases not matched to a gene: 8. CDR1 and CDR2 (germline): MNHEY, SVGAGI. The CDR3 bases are TGTGCCAGCAGCCGCGGACAGGGAGGGAATCAGCCCCAGCATTTT. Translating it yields CASSRGQGGNQPQHF.

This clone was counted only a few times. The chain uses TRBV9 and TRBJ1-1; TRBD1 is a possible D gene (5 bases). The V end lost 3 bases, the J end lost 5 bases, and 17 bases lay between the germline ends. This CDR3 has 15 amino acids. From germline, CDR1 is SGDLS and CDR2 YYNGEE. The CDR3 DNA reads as TGTGCCAGCAGCGGGGGGGAGACAGAATGGACTGAAGCTTTCTTT. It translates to CASSGGETEWTEAFF.

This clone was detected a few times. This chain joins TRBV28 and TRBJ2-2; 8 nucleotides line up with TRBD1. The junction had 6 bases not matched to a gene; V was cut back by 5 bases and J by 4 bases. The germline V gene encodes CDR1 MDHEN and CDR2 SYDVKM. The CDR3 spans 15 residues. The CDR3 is CASSGNDRGTGELFF. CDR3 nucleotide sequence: TGTGCCAGCAGTGGGAACGACAGGGGCACCGGGGAGCTGTTTTTT. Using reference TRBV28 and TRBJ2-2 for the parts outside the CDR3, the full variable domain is DVKVTQSSRYLVKRTGEKVFLECVQDMDHENMFWYRQDPGLGLRLIYFSYDVKMKEKGDIPEGYSVSREKKERFSLILESASTNQTSMYLCASSGNDRGTGELFFGEGSRLTVL.

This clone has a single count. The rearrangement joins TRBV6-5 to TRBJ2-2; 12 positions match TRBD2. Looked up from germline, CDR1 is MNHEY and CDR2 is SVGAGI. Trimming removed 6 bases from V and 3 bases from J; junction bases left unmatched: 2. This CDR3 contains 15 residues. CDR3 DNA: TGTGCCAGCAGAAGACTAGCGGGAGACACCGGGGAGCTGTTTTTT. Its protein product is CASRRLAGDTGELFF.

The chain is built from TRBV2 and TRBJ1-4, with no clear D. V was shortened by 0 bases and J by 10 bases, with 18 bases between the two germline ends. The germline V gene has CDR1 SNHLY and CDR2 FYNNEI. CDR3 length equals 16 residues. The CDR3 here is CASSEATRRTVVKLFF. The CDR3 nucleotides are TGTGCCAGCAGTGAAGCGACACGAAGAACTGTCGTAAAACTGTTTTTT.

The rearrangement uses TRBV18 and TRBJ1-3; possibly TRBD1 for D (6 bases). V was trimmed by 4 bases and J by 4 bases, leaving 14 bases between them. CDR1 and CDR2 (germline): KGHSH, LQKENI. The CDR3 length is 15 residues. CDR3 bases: TGTGCCAGCTCACGAGGACAGTTCGGCGGAAACACCATATATTTT. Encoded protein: CASSRGQFGGNTIYF.

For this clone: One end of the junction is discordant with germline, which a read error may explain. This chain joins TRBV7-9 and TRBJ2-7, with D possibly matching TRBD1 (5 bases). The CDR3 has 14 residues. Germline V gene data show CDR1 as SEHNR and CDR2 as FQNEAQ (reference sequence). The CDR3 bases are TGTTCCAGCAGCGTGACAGCTTTGTCCTACGAGCAGTACTTC. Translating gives CSSSVTALSYEQYF.

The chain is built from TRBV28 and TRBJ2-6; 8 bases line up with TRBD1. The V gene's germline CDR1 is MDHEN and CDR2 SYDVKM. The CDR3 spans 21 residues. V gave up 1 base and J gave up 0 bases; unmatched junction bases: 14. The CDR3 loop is CASSLLTREKQGGSGANVLTF. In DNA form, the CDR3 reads TGTGCCAGCAGTTTATTAACCCGAGAAAAACAGGGGGGCTCTGGGGCCAACGTCCTGACTTTC.

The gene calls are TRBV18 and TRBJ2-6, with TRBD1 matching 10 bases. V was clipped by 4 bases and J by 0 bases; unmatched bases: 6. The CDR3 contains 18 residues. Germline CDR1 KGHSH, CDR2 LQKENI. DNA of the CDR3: TGTGCCAGCTCACAAAGACAGGGGGCCTTCTCTGGGGCCAACGTCCTGACTTTC. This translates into CASSQRQGAFSGANVLTF. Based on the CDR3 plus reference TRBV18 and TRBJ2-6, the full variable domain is NAGVMQNPRHLVRRRGQEARLRCSPMKGHSHVYWYRQLPEEGLKFMVYLQKENIIDESGMPKERFSAEFPKEGPSILRIQQVVRGDSAAYFCASSQRQGAFSGANVLTFGAGSRLTVL.

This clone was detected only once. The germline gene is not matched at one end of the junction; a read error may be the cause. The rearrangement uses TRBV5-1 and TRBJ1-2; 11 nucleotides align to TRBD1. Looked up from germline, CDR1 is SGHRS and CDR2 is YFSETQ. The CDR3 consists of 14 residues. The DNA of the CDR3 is TGCGCCGGCAGCACCGGACAGGGGGCGCGGGGCTACACCTTC. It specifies CAGSTGQGARGYTF.

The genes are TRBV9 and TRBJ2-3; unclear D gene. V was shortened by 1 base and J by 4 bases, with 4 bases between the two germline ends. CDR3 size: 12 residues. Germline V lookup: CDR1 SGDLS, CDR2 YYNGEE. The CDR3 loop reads CASSVPADTQYF. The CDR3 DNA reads TGTGCCAGCAGCGTACCGGCAGATACGCAGTATTTT.

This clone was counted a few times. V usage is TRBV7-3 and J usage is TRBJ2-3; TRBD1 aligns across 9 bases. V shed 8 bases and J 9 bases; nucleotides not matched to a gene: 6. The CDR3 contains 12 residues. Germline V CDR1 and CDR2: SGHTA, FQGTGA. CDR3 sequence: CASGHDRGTQYF. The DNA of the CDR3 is TGTGCCAGCGGCCACGACAGGGGGACGCAGTATTTT.

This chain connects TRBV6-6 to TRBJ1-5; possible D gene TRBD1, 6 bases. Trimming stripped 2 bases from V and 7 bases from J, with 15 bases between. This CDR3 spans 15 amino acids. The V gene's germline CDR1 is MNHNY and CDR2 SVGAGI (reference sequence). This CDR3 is CASSYEEGVRQPQHF. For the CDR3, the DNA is TGTGCCAGCAGTTACGAAGAGGGGGTCCGCCAGCCCCAGCATTTT.

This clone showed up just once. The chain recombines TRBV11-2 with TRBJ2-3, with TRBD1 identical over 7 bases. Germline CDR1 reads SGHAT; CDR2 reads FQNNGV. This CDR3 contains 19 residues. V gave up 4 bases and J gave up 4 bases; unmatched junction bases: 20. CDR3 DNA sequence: TGTGCCAGCAGCTCTATCAGGGACAGAGCCTCTATCGGGGCAGATACGCAGTATTTT. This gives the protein CASSSIRDRASIGADTQYF. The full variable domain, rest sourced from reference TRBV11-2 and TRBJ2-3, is EAGVAQSPRYKIIEKRQSVAFWCNPISGHATLYWYQQILGQGPKLLIQFQNNGVVDDSQLPKDRFSAERLKGVDSTLKIQPAKLEDSAVYLCASSSIRDRASIGADTQYFGPGTRLTVL.

CDR3 DNA sequence: TGTGCCAGCAATCGGGACAGGTACAATGAGCAGTTCTTC. Amino acid sequence: CASNRDRYNEQFF. This chain joins TRBV28 and TRBJ2-1, with TRBD1 identical over 8 bases. Unmatched junction bases numbered 3, after V lost 7 bases and J lost 4 bases. CDR1 and CDR2 (germline): MDHEN, SYDVKM. CDR3 length equals 13 residues.

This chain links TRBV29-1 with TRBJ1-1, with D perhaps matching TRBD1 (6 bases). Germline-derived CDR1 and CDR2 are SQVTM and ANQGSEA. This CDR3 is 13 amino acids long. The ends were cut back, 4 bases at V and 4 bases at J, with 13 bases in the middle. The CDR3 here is CSVAAGAGTEAFF. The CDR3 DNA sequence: TGCAGCGTTGCAGCGGGGGCAGGCACTGAAGCTTTCTTT. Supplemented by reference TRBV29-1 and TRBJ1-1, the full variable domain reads SAVISQKPSRDICQRGTSLTIQCQVDSQVTMMFWYRQQPGQSLTLIATANQGSEATYESGFVIDKFPISRPNLTFSTLTVSNMSPEDSSIYLCSVAAGAGTEAFFGQGTRLTVV.

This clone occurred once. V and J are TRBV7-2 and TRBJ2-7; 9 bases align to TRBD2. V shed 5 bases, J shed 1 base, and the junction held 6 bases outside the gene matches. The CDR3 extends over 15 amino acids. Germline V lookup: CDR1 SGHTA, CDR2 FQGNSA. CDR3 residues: CASSLLAGSSYEQYF. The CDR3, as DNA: TGTGCCAGCAGCCTCCTAGCGGGGAGTTCCTACGAGCAGTACTTC.

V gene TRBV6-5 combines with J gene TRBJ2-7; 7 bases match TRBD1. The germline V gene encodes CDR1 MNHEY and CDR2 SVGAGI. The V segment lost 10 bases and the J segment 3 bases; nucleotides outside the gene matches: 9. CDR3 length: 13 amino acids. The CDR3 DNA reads TGTGCCACCTCTGTGACAGGGCTCTACGAGCAGTACTTC. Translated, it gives CATSVTGLYEQYF.

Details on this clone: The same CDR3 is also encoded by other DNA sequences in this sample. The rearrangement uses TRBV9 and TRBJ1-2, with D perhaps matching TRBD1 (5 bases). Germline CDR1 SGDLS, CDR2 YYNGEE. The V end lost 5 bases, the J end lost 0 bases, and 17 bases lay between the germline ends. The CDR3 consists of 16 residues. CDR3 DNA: TGTGCCAGCAGTTCCTCGGAGACAGACACTAACTATGGCTACACCTTC. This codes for CASSSSETDTNYGYTF.

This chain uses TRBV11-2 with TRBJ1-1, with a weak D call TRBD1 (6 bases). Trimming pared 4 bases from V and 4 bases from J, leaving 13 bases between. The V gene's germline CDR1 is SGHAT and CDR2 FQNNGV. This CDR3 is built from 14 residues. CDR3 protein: CASSSLRGPTEAFF. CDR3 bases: TGTGCCAGCAGCTCCCTCAGGGGACCCACTGAAGCTTTCTTT.

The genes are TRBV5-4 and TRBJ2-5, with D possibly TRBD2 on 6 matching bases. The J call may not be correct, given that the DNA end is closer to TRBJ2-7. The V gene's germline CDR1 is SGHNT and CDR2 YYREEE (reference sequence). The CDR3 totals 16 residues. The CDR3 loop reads CASSLGLATAGYEQYF. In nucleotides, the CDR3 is TGTGCCAGCAGCTTGGGGCTAGCGACCGCTGGGTACGAGCAGTACTTC.

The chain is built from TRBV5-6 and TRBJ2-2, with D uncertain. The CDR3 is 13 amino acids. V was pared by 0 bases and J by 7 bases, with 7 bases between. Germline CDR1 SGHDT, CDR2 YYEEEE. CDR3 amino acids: CASSLGPSGELFF. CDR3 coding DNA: TGTGCCAGCAGCTTGGGCCCTAGCGGGGAGCTGTTTTTT.